This T cell receptor (beta chain) came from a study of shared clonotypes between healthy human individuals (dated by TCRdb to the early 2020s). Background for the entire study: A couple of women and three men aged 18 to 49 years were included in the cohort. For each donor, CD4 naive and CD4 memory were each run on three plates, CD8 naive on two plates, and CD8 memory on one plate. To estimate repertoire size and how much clonotypes are shared between individuals, the study performed deep sequencing of blood TCR repertoires from a few healthy adults. To increase sequencing depth and limit assay-specific biases, different laboratories used diverse techniques to prepare libraries and sequence TCR repertoires. Leukapheresis yielded between about 0.9 and 10 billion PBMCs per donor. Paper-wide results and their limitations: The genetic and exposure-history diversity represented was limited by the small number of donors. Higher generation probabilities were observed for clonotypes shared by all four sorted-subset donors than for non-shared clonotypes. Larger estimated clonotype richness was generally found for naive subsets than for memory subsets. Based on pairwise subsampling, the degree of clonotype sharing among donors was expected to be affected by sequencing depth. Roughly 5% of naive CD4, 3.5% of naive CD8, approximately 2% of memory CD4, and less than 0.45% of memory CD8 clonotypes were shared across several donors. Even with the large sequencing depth, rarefaction of the sorted-subset datasets indicated that sequencing was incomplete. Sampling was restricted to blood, and TCR repertoires in tissue are likely to differ from TCR repertoires in blood.

The germline V gene specifies SGHRS as CDR1 and YFSETQ as CDR2. Taken from cysteine to phenylalanine, the CDR3 has 16 residues. The DNA shown is the 48-base CDR3, in frame from base 1. The V end gives up 0 bases and the J end 5 bases, leaving 5 bases in the junction not matched to a gene. The sample holds one count of this clone. Its antigen target is currently unknown. No per-base quality is available; no much larger clone lies one base away. Using the deep immunoSEQ assay, TCR CDR3 regions were amplified from genomic DNA by multiplex PCR. Extracted genomic DNA from each cell subset was distributed evenly across all wells of several immunoSEQ 96-well plates, and each plate was treated as a replicate. Each replicate PCR for sorted subsets received about 220 ng genomic DNA, equal to some 32,000 T cell genomes. Purified libraries were measured with a Qubit 3.0 fluorometer, size-checked on a Bioanalyzer 2100, and measured again with the KAPA Library Quantification kit. Each immunoSEQ 96-well plate was sequenced on its own single-read 150-cycle Illumina NextSeq 550 flow cell. Under the source paper's analysis protocol: The immunoSEQ output contained only junctional sequences without quality scores, so filtering could not match that applied to full-length reads. To assign V/J genes and CDR3, sequences were annotated against IMGT germline references using PyIR, a Python wrapper for IgBLAST v1.9. Reads were filtered out if the reads had weak V/J assignments (E-value above 1e-6), no CDR3, stop codons, out-of-frame junctions, or ambiguous translated residues. V3J clonotypes were defined as sequences sharing an identical inferred V gene, J gene, and CDR3 amino acid sequence. The percentage overlap between two repertoires was calculated by dividing the number of shared unique clonotypes by the size of the smaller repertoire. RTK rarefaction, the Chao1 estimator, and Recon v2.1 estimates of unobserved clonotypes were used to assess repertoire richness. Generation probabilities were computed with OLGA for all TCRbeta clonotypes obtained by the gDNA method from a few donors. TCRdb obtained this table from immuneACCESS and retained in-frame rearrangements with V and J assigned. These tables miss some clones; where compared with another copy, unresolved V genes account for less than half of the shortfall, and the remainder is unexplained. The V and J calls and clone size come from that table; D and trimming were worked out from the DNA. In all, the sample holds about 2.4 million clones, and 93% of those were seen once. The top ten clones comprise around 0.4% of the sample.

The donors were healthy, HIV-negative adults who had no recently reported acute infections or vaccinations. All donors were Caucasian adults living in Nashville, Tennessee, USA. CD4+ T cells were enriched through magnetic negative selection, after which naive cells were positively selected on CD45RA and the remaining negative fraction served as the memory subset. Blood was obtained by leukapheresis, after which PBMCs were separated by Ficoll-Histopaque density gradient centrifugation and cryopreserved in liquid nitrogen vapor phase. Purity and quantity of every magnetically sorted T cell population were checked by analytical flow cytometry. From each sorted fraction, genomic DNA was isolated and quantified by UV absorbance on a Nanodrop 2000c.

In this chain, TRBV5-1 is recombined with TRBJ2-5, and 12 bases in between align with TRBD2. The source material was naive CD4+ T cells from PBMCs. Read against the paper, the sample's cell subset or site label means: CD45RA+ positively selected. This TCR came from a man aged 18 to 35 in good health. Some clones in this sample may be carry-over from other donors' samples. The CDR3 protein: CASSLETSGSGETQYF. The DNA sequence is as follows: TGCGCCAGCAGCTTGGAGACTAGCGGGAGCGGGGAGACCCAGTACTTC.